This is a list of T cell receptor beta chains from one sample in a study of a mutant IDH1 vaccine in newly diagnosed glioma. For these TCRs, the target antigens are not known. Only in-frame clones appear in the TCRdb table, and some are missing; sequencing was by immunoSEQ multiplex PCR. The data contain tens of thousands of clones, around 80% of them singletons. The source material was PBMCs, sampled from a glioma patient whose treatment included an IDH1 peptide vaccine. The origin of the receptors is a woman in her thirties or forties with glioma. Some clones in this sample may be carry-over from other donors' samples. The CDR3 runs from the conserved cysteine through the conserved F or W. The D gene is left open where the match is weak. Rows give clone size only sometimes, using once, few, many, or a class for an expanded clone.

d_call j_call clone_size v_call cdr3_nt cdr3_aa
TRBD1 TRBJ1-1 few TRBV11-2 TGTGCCAGCAGCCCACAACAGGGGGCGGCTTTCTTT CASSPQQGAAFF
- TRBJ1-1 - TRBV10-3 TGTGCCATCAGTGGGCAGGGGAGTACGTACACTGAAGCTTTCTTT CAISGQGSTYTEAFF
- TRBJ1-1 - TRBV27 TGTGCCAGCAGTTACCTCGGAGACCCTGAAGCTTTCTTT CASSYLGDPEAFF
- TRBJ1-5 - TRBV5-4 TGTGCCAGCAGCTTGGACCGGACAGTAGCACAGCCCCAGCATTTT CASSLDRTVAQPQHF
- TRBJ1-3 once TRBV2 TGTGCCAGCACCGAATTATTCTCTGGAAACACCATATATTTT CASTELFSGNTIYF
- TRBJ2-5 - TRBV9 TGTGCCAGCAGTGGTCGTTCGGGGGGCATCCAAGAGACCCAGTACTTC CASSGRSGGIQETQYF
- TRBJ1-4 - TRBV5-1 TGCGCCAGCAGCTTGACTATCAGTGCAACTAATGAAAAACTGTTTTTT CASSLTISATNEKLFF
TRBD1 TRBJ1-2 - TRBV2 TGTGCCAGCAGTGGCGTCAGGGGGCCAACCTATGGCTACACCTTC CASSGVRGPTYGYTF
- TRBJ2-7 once TRBV5-1 TGCGCCAGCAGCTTAGGCCCACAGGACGAGCAGTACTTC CASSLGPQDEQYF
- TRBJ1-2 - TRBV19 TGTGCCAGTAGTATAGTGAGGGCCGGGGGCTACACCTTC CASSIVRAGGYTF
- TRBJ1-5 - TRBV13 TGTGCCAGCAGCTTAGGCCAAAGCTTCGGAAAGCCCCAGCATTTT CASSLGQSFGKPQHF
- TRBJ2-3 few TRBV10-1 TGCGCCAGCAGTGAAGGCCCGCCGAATACGCAGTATTTT CASSEGPPNTQYF
- TRBJ1-2 - TRBV2 TGTGCCAGCAGTGAGGAGGGCCTCCTCTATGGCTACACCTTC CASSEEGLLYGYTF
TRBD2 TRBJ2-7 - TRBV10-3 TGTGCCACAGGGGGTACTAGCGGGGCGGGATACGAGCAGTACTTC CATGGTSGAGYEQYF
TRBD1 TRBJ1-5 many TRBV7-2 TGTGCCAGCAGCTTAGTGGGACAGGGGTCCAATCAGCCCCAGCATTTT CASSLVGQGSNQPQHF
TRBD1 TRBJ1-2 - TRBV2 TGTGCCAGGTTCACAGGGGACTATGGCTACACCTTC CARFTGDYGYTF
TRBD2 TRBJ2-7 once TRBV2 TGTGCCAGCAGTGCCGGACTAGCGGGGGACCGCTCCTACGAGCAGTACTTC CASSAGLAGDRSYEQYF
- TRBJ2-7 - TRBV6-6 TGTGCCAGCAGTTACTCACAGGCTACCTACGAGCAGTACTTC CASSYSQATYEQYF
- TRBJ1-2 - TRBV27 TGTGCCAGCAGTTTTAAAGGGACCTCGGGGGGCTACACCTTC CASSFKGTSGGYTF
- TRBJ1-1 - TRBV6-6 TGTGCCAGCAGCACACCGCAGGGGCGGGGCACTGAAGCTTTCTTT CASSTPQGRGTEAFF
- TRBJ1-5 few TRBV15 TGTGCCACCAGCACCGGACAATATCAGCCCCAGCATTTT CATSTGQYQPQHF
- TRBJ1-6 - TRBV5-1 TGCGCCAGCAGCTCGCTAGGGGCTAATTCACCCCTCCACTTT CASSSLGANSPLHF
TRBD1 TRBJ1-1 - TRBV2 TGTGCCAGCAAGGAGGGGGCGCTTAACACTGAAGCTTTCTTT CASKEGALNTEAFF
- TRBJ1-2 - TRBV5-6 TGTGCCAGCAGACGACAGCTATATGGCTACACCTTC CASRRQLYGYTF
- TRBJ2-2 - TRBV13 TGTGCCAGCAGCTTTGACAGTCGACTCGCCGGGGAGCTGTTTTTT CASSFDSRLAGELFF
- TRBJ2-1 - TRBV5-4 TGTGCCAGCAGCACCTTTTCCGGCAATTCCTTGTACAATGAGCAGTTCTTC CASSTFSGNSLYNEQFF
- TRBJ1-5 - TRBV2 TGTGCCAGCAGCCCAAACAGGGACAATCAGCCCCAGCATTTT CASSPNRDNQPQHF
- TRBJ1-6 - TRBV2 TGTGCCAGTCTTGGGGGAGCCCGGGGGAGCTCCTATAATTCACCCCTCCACTTT CASLGGARGSSYNSPLHF
TRBD2 TRBJ2-1 - TRBV7-2 TGTGCCAGCAGCCCGGGACTAGCGGGGGAGCAGTTCTTC CASSPGLAGEQFF
- TRBJ2-4 - TRBV12-5 TGTGCTAGTGGTTTGGTAGCCGGGGAGGCAAACATTCAGTACTTC CASGLVAGEANIQYF
- TRBJ2-7 - TRBV27 TGTGCCAGCAGTTTATGGGGGAGGGAGCAGTACTTC CASSLWGREQYF
TRBD1 TRBJ1-2 - TRBV10-1 TGCGCCAGCAGTCCGGACAGGGGGCCTGCCAACTATGGCTACACCTTC CASSPDRGPANYGYTF
- TRBJ1-1 - TRBV12-5 TGTGCTAGTGGTTTCAGGGGAAATTTGGGCACTGAAGCTTTCTTT CASGFRGNLGTEAFF
TRBD1 TRBJ1-5 - TRBV6-1 TGTGCCAGCAGTGAAGCCCGGACAGGGGGCCCAATAGCCAATTATCCCCAGCATTTT CASSEARTGGPIANYPQHF
- TRBJ1-1 - TRBV6-5 TGTGCCAGCACTATACAGGGTGGCACTGAAGCTTTCTTT CASTIQGGTEAFF
- TRBJ2-5 - TRBV7-9 TGTGCCAGCAGCCCTACAGGGAATCTAGAGACCCAGTACTTC CASSPTGNLETQYF
- TRBJ2-5 - TRBV15 TGTGCCACCAGCATAACCCTCAGGTTTGAAGAGACCCAGTACTTC CATSITLRFEETQYF
- TRBJ1-5 - TRBV13 TGTGCCTGCAAGCAGGGGAGTAATAGCAATCAGCCCCAGCATTTT CACKQGSNSNQPQHF
- TRBJ1-1 - TRBV29-1 TGCAGCGTTGCCAGGGGGAACACTGAAGCTTTCTTT CSVARGNTEAFF
TRBD2 TRBJ2-7 - TRBV5-1 TGCGCCAGCAGCTTGAGGGTCCGAGCGGGGTCTATTAACTACGAGCAGTACTTC CASSLRVRAGSINYEQYF
- TRBJ2-5 - TRBV7-8 TGTGCCAGCAGCTTACGACCTAGGGAGACCCAGTACTTC CASSLRPRETQYF
- TRBJ1-1 - TRBV14 TGTGCCAGCAGCCCGGGGGGAACTGAAGCTTTCTTT CASSPGGTEAFF
- TRBJ1-5 - TRBV6-6 TGTGCCAGCAGCCCCGGGCGGAATAGCAATCAGCCCCAGCATTTT CASSPGRNSNQPQHF
- TRBJ1-4 once TRBV6-5 TGTGCCAGCAGTTATTTGAATGAAAAACTGTTTTTT CASSYLNEKLFF
- TRBJ1-6 few TRBV6-1 TGTGCCAGCAGTGAAGACCCAGGGTCAAATTCACCCCTCCACTTT CASSEDPGSNSPLHF
- TRBJ1-4 - TRBV21-1 TGTGCCAGCAGCAAAGGCGCAGGGAGGACTAATGAAAAACTGTTTTTT CASSKGAGRTNEKLFF
- TRBJ1-1 - TRBV7-2 TGTGCCAGCAGCTTAGGGGGGGTAGGAGGAAGGGCTTTCTTT CASSLGGVGGRAFF
- TRBJ2-5 - TRBV7-9 TGTGCCAGCAGCTTAGCGCGGGTCCAAGAGACCCAGTACTTC CASSLARVQETQYF
- TRBJ1-5 - TRBV7-6 TGTGCCAGCAGCTTTGGGCAGGGGATCAATCAGCCCCAGCATTTT CASSFGQGINQPQHF
- TRBJ1-4 few TRBV6-5 TGTGCCAGCTCGAGGGGTACTAATGAAAAACTGTTTTTT CASSRGTNEKLFF
- TRBJ1-2 - TRBV2 TGTGCCAGCAGCCCGGGTTATGGCTACACCTTC CASSPGYGYTF
- TRBJ2-5 - TRBV2 TGTGCCAGCAGAGGACTGGAAGAGACCCAGTACTTC CASRGLEETQYF
- TRBJ2-7 - TRBV6-1 TGTGCCAGCAGTGACTGGGGGGGGGCAGGGAGTGGGCACGAGCAGTACTTC CASSDWGGAGSGHEQYF
- TRBJ1-2 - TRBV9 TGTGCCAGCAGCGTAGGGGTAACCCCCTATGGCTACACCTTC CASSVGVTPYGYTF
- TRBJ1-1 - TRBV7-2 TGTGCCAGCAGACGAAGCAGGCTGAACACTGAAGCTTTCTTT CASRRSRLNTEAFF
- TRBJ1-1 - TRBV6-5 TGTGCCAGCAGCTCCCCGAAAAAGGGGGACACTGAAGCTTTCTTT CASSSPKKGDTEAFF
- TRBJ2-2 - TRBV19 TGTGCCAGTACCCTTATACCTAACACCGGGGAGCTGTTTTTT CASTLIPNTGELFF